This T cell receptor beta chain was documented in a study of Ad26.COV2.S vaccination and SARS-CoV-2 variants. Study results and limitations: From the TCR breadth and depth analyses, total T cell responses may have been underestimated. Ad26.COV2.S recipients had broader spike-specific TCRs (P = 0.0014). A substantial breadth of spike-specific CD8+ and CD4+ T cell responses after vaccination has been reported.

Germline V gene lookup returns CDR1 KGHSH and CDR2 LQKENI. V dropped 2 bases and J dropped 6 bases, with 22 bases sitting between them. The CDR3 contains 17 residues. Produced via immunoSEQ multiplex PCR; TCRdb's table is partial and in-frame only. The sample contains about 350,000 clones, under 95% of which appear only once. As regards this clone: The target antigen is unknown.

The chain carries TRBV18 and TRBJ1-1, with D possibly TRBD1 on 6 matching bases. The input for sequencing was peripheral blood, taken after recovery from COVID-19. This clonotype originated in a human donor who had recovered from COVID-19. Here the CDR3 reads CASSPAGGPRGFSEAFF. CDR3 DNA sequence: TGTGCCAGCTCACCAGCGGGGGGCCCCAGGGGATTCTCTGAAGCTTTCTTT.